This T cell receptor (beta chain) stems from a study of cytomegalovirus exposure and HLA in healthy donors. For the study at large: An early release of data contained roughly 90 million unique TCRs, which came from HLA-typed donors.

Regarding the study as a whole: In a later analysis, a missense DCLRE1C variant was linked to TCR beta V- and J-gene trimming. From TCR beta sequences, most subjects' HLA-A and HLA-B alleles were reportedly predicted accurately. Later analysis suggested links between common viral pathogens and several top significant clusters.

The primer mix had 60 Vbeta and 13 Jbeta primers. Sequenced by immunoSEQ multiplex PCR; TCRdb stores in-frame clones only, minus some. The listing contains about 140,000 clones. Germline-derived CDR1 and CDR2 are MGHDK and SYGVNS. CDR3 length: 14 residues. A remark on this clone: Its antigen is unidentified. Relative to the germline gene, one junction end is altered; a read error may explain this.

This TCR was recovered from a woman younger than 30 in good health and CMV-seronegative. The chain carries TRBV25-1 and TRBJ2-6, with D perhaps TRBD2 (6 bases). Material: PBMCs. CDR3 amino acids: CASTRDSGANVPTF. The CDR3 coding sequence is TGTGCCAGCACACGGGACTCTGGGGCCAACGTCCCGACTTTC.